This entry lists 30 T cell receptor beta chains sequenced from one sample in a study of blood T cell repertoires in COVID-19. Profiled with immunoSEQ multiplex PCR; TCRdb holds only in-frame clones, not every one. The sample holds a few hundred thousand clones, about 87% seen once. The sample comprised peripheral blood. The receptors stem from a human donor in a cohort sampled during active COVID-19.

CDR3 nucleotide sequence: TGTGCCAGCAACAATCCAGGGCCCAATGAAAAACTGTTTTTT. The encoded protein is CASNNPGPNEKLFF. The chain uses TRBV28 and TRBJ1-4; a weak D match, TRBD1 (5 bases). The CDR3 is 14 amino acids. CDR1 is MDHEN and CDR2 is SYDVKM in the germline V gene. Trimming shortened V by 7 bases and J by 5 bases, and 14 bases separated the two germline ends.

This clone was seen only a few times. The rearrangement uses TRBV6-9 and TRBJ1-1; D call uncertain. CDR3 length: 12 amino acids. The germline CDR1 and CDR2 sequences are MNHGY and SVAAGI. Trimming cost V 7 bases and J 1 base, with 7 bases left between them. The CDR3 protein is CASNCPNTEAFF. CDR3 bases: TGTGCCAGCAACTGCCCGAACACTGAAGCTTTCTTT.

This rearrangement joins TRBV14 to TRBJ1-1; the D gene is possibly TRBD1 (5 bases). The CDR3 runs to 18 residues. V lost 0 bases to trimming and J lost 6 bases, with 23 bases between them. Germline loops: CDR1 SGHDN, CDR2 FVKESK. The CDR3 spells CASSQDLVRDAWGPEAFF. As DNA, the CDR3 is TGTGCCAGCAGCCAAGATTTGGTCAGGGATGCCTGGGGTCCTGAAGCTTTCTTT. Looking up the rest from reference TRBV14 and TRBJ1-1 gives the full variable domain: EAGVTQFPSHSVIEKGQTVTLRCDPISGHDNLYWYRRVMGKEIKFLLHFVKESKQDESGMPNNRFLAERTGGTYSTLKVQPAELEDSGVYFCASSQDLVRDAWGPEAFFGQGTRLTVV.

The rearrangement joins TRBV11-1 to TRBJ1-1, with 7 bases aligning to TRBD1. V shed 6 bases, J shed 4 bases, and the junction held 11 bases outside the gene matches. Germline loops: CDR1 SGHAT, CDR2 FQDESV (reference sequence). The CDR3 covers 15 residues. CDR3 region: CASSPNGQGGTEAFF. DNA for the CDR3: TGTGCCAGCAGTCCCAATGGGCAGGGGGGCACTGAAGCTTTCTTT.

The CDR3 bases are TGTGCCAGCCGGGAGAGATACGAGCAGTACTTC. It translates to CASRERYEQYF. The chain links TRBV28 to TRBJ2-7; TRBD2 might be the D (6 bases). Between the trimmed V and J ends, which lost 8 bases and 4 bases, there was a span of 9 bases. The CDR3 length is 11 residues. Germline V CDR1 and CDR2: MDHEN, SYDVKM.

This clone has just a few counts. The V call is TRBV25-1, the J call TRBJ1-2, with 10 positions matching TRBD1. Germline assignment: CDR1 MGHDK and CDR2 SYGVNS. Trimming removed 5 bases from V and 7 bases from J; junction bases left unmatched: 4. This CDR3 is 13 amino acids long. CDR3 bases: TGTGCCAGCAGTTTGACAGGGGGCTCTGGCTACACCTTC. It specifies CASSLTGGSGYTF.

This chain uses TRBV28 with TRBJ1-5, with D tentatively TRBD1 (5 bases). From germline, CDR1 is MDHEN and CDR2 SYDVKM. V dropped 8 bases and J dropped 7 bases, with 24 bases sitting between them. CDR3 length equals 16 residues. The CDR3 DNA is TGTGCCAGCGCCACTCCTGGGGCTCTGAATAGACAGCCCCAGCATTTT. It codes for CASATPGALNRQPQHF. Full variable domain (outside the CDR3, taken from reference TRBV28 and TRBJ1-5): DVKVTQSSRYLVKRTGEKVFLECVQDMDHENMFWYRQDPGLGLRLIYFSYDVKMKEKGDIPEGYSVSREKKERFSLILESASTNQTSMYLCASATPGALNRQPQHFGDGTRLSIL.

The rearrangement links TRBV27 to TRBJ2-7, with D perhaps matching TRBD1 (6 bases). The V end was cut by 6 bases, the J end by 0 bases, with 21 bases between. CDR1 and CDR2 (germline): MNHEY, SMNVEV (reference sequence). The length of the CDR3 is 17 residues. The CDR3 is CASSLKAQGFFSYEQYF. The DNA of the CDR3 is TGTGCCAGCAGCCTTAAAGCACAGGGATTTTTCTCCTACGAGCAGTACTTC.

The chain combines TRBV5-1 with TRBJ2-5, with 8 bases that match TRBD1. With V trimmed by 3 bases and J by 5 bases, 9 bases remained unmatched. Germline values: CDR1 SGHRS, CDR2 YFSETQ. There are 15 residues in the CDR3. CDR3 sequence: CASSSGQGLSETQYF. The DNA of the CDR3 is TGCGCCAGCAGCTCAGGACAGGGCCTTAGCGAGACCCAGTACTTC.

This chain's CDR3 is CASSYPGLHEQYF. CDR3 nucleotide sequence: TGTGCCAGCAGTTACCCGGGACTACATGAGCAGTACTTC. The genes are TRBV6-5 and TRBJ2-7, with 7 bases fitting TRBD2. The CDR3 is 13 residues long. CDR1 MNHEY and CDR2 SVGAGI come from the germline V gene. V lost 2 bases and J lost 7; bases outside the gene matches: 5.

The rearrangement uses TRBV12-3 or TRBV12-4 and TRBJ2-3, with D uncertain. V lost 10 bases and J 10 bases, leaving 15 bases between the germline ends. The CDR3 sequence is 11 residues long. CDR3 protein: CATTPGSAQYF. The CDR3 nucleotides read TGTGCCACCACGCCCGGGTCTGCGCAGTATTTT.

CDR3 in amino acids: CASSPVPGSYEQYF. DNA of the CDR3: TGTGCCAGCTCACCGGTCCCCGGTTCCTACGAGCAGTACTTC. The genes are TRBV18 and TRBJ2-7; D uncertain. Per the germline V gene, CDR1 is KGHSH and CDR2 is LQKENI. The CDR3 has 14 amino acids. Trimming cost V 3 bases and J 1 base, with 10 bases left between them.

V and J are TRBV15 and TRBJ2-6, with 10 bases that match TRBD1. Germline V gene lookup returns CDR1 LNHNV and CDR2 YYDKDF (reference sequence). The CDR3 runs 14 residues. V trimming: 8 bases; J trimming: 2 bases; junction bases outside the gene matches: 0. CDR3 amino acids: CATGQGAGANVLTF. For the CDR3, the DNA is TGTGCCACCGGACAGGGGGCTGGGGCCAACGTCCTGACTTTC.

This sequence joins TRBV6-5 and TRBJ2-2; D not resolved. Trimming removed 7 bases at V and 2 bases at J, with 8 bases between. This CDR3 region has 13 residues. Germline V gene sequence: CDR1 MNHEY, CDR2 SVGAGI. CDR3 sequence: CASTRSNTGELFF. CDR3 DNA: TGTGCCAGCACGCGGTCCAACACCGGGGAGCTGTTTTTT.

The rearrangement joins TRBV2 to TRBJ2-7; possibly TRBD2 for D (6 bases). Germline V gene data show CDR1 as SNHLY and CDR2 as FYNNEI. The CDR3 totals 16 residues. V gave up 1 base and J gave up 2 bases, with 15 bases separating them. CDR3 loop: CASSEEGLLGAYEQYF. The CDR3 nucleotides read TGTGCCAGCAGTGAAGAGGGACTTTTAGGGGCCTACGAGCAGTACTTC.

V usage is TRBV24-1 and J usage is TRBJ1-5, with 7 bases lining up with TRBD1. V was clipped by 5 bases and J by 11 bases; unmatched bases: 5. CDR3 size: 12 residues. Germline-derived CDR1 and CDR2 are KGHDR and SFDVKD. This CDR3 is CATSGQGFSQHF. CDR3 DNA sequence: TGTGCCACCAGTGGACAGGGATTTTCCCAGCATTTT.

This CDR3 is CASSLAGGRGKETQYF. The CDR3 DNA is TGTGCCAGCAGCTTAGCCGGGGGGCGTGGGAAAGAGACCCAGTACTTC. This chain connects TRBV7-8 to TRBJ2-5; TRBD2 might be the D (7 bases). V was pared by 0 bases and J by 3 bases, with 14 bases between. This CDR3 has 16 amino acids. Germline V gives CDR1 SGHVS, CDR2 FQNEAQ.

The CDR3: CASSDSLAGGRNEQFF. CDR3 DNA sequence: TGTGCCAGCAGTGACTCCCTAGCGGGGGGACGCAATGAGCAGTTCTTC. V usage is TRBV6-4 and J usage is TRBJ2-1; 11 bases are a match to TRBD2. The CDR3 runs 16 residues. V trimming: 0 bases; J trimming: 6 bases; junction bases outside the gene matches: 4. Looked up from germline, CDR1 is MRHNA and CDR2 is SNTAGT.

The chain is built from TRBV6-6 and TRBJ1-1, with D possibly TRBD1 on 6 matching bases. V gave up 6 bases and J gave up 1 base, with 15 bases separating them. The germline CDR1 and CDR2 sequences are MNHNY and SVGAGI (reference sequence). The CDR3 contains 15 residues. The CDR3 sequence is CASSPGTPANTEAFF. The DNA of the CDR3 is TGTGCCAGCAGCCCGGGGACACCGGCGAACACTGAAGCTTTCTTT.

This clone appeared a few times. The chain couples TRBV19 to TRBJ2-2; D unclear. Germline CDR1 and CDR2: LNHDA and SQIVND (reference sequence). CDR3 length: 14 amino acids. Trimming removed 2 bases at V and 2 bases at J, with 6 bases between. CDR3 DNA sequence: TGTGCCAGTAGTATATCCACAAACACCGGGGAGCTGTTTTTT. Translation: CASSISTNTGELFF.

This chain uses TRBV2 with TRBJ1-5; a possible D gene is TRBD1 (6 bases). Trimming cost V 3 bases and J 4 bases, with 16 bases left between them. CDR1 SNHLY and CDR2 FYNNEI come from the germline V gene. The CDR3 has 16 residues. The CDR3 nucleotides read TGTGCCAGCAGTGATCCCAGGACAGAAAAAAATCAGCCCCAGCATTTT. It yields the protein CASSDPRTEKNQPQHF.

The V call is TRBV19, the J call TRBJ2-3; 11 nucleotides line up with TRBD2. The germline gives CDR1 LNHDA, CDR2 SQIVND (reference sequence). The CDR3 spans 16 residues. The trim removed 0 bases at V and 3 bases at J, leaving 2 bases unmatched. In nucleotides, the CDR3 is TGTGCCAGTAGTATAGATGCTAGCGGGGGGACAGATACGCAGTATTTT. Protein product: CASSIDASGGTDTQYF. Supplemented by reference TRBV19 and TRBJ2-3, the full variable domain reads DGGITQSPKYLFRKEGQNVTLSCEQNLNHDAMYWYRQDPGQGLRLIYYSQIVNDFQKGDIAEGYSVSREKKESFPLTVTSAQKNPTAFYLCASSIDASGGTDTQYFGPGTRLTVL.

The chain carries TRBV9 and TRBJ1-3; D gene ambiguous. Trimming shortened V by 0 bases and J by 3 bases, and 10 bases separated the two germline ends. Germline V gene data show CDR1 as SGDLS and CDR2 as YYNGEE. This CDR3 region has 15 residues. The CDR3 spells CASSVADSLGNTIYF. The CDR3 DNA reads as TGTGCCAGCAGCGTAGCTGACTCCCTTGGAAACACCATATATTTT.

The chain recombines TRBV15 with TRBJ1-2; 7 bases map to TRBD1. Germline CDR1 is LNHNV and CDR2 is YYDKDF (reference sequence). Trimming cost V 1 base and J 3 bases; bases outside gene matches: 2. The CDR3 is 14 residues long. The CDR3: CATSRGGTDYGYTF. The CDR3 nucleotides read TGTGCCACCAGCAGAGGGGGGACAGACTATGGCTACACCTTC.

The V call is TRBV6-1, the J call TRBJ2-7; weak D call: TRBD2 (6 bases). The V gene lost 2 bases and the J gene lost 5 bases, with 13 bases spanning the gap. The CDR3 has 14 residues. Per the germline V gene, CDR1 is MNHNS and CDR2 is SASEGT. The CDR3 here is CASSERRVANEQYF. The CDR3, as DNA: TGTGCCAGCAGTGAAAGGAGGGTTGCCAACGAGCAGTACTTC.

This sequence joins TRBV19 and TRBJ1-1, with a possible D match to TRBD1 (5 bases). Germline loops: CDR1 LNHDA, CDR2 SQIVND (reference sequence). CDR3 length: 13 residues. Between the trimmed V and J ends, which lost 8 bases and 3 bases, there was a span of 13 bases. The CDR3 DNA reads as TGTGCCAGTCGAAGGGGCGCGTACACTGAAGCTTTCTTT. It specifies CASRRGAYTEAFF.

This chain uses TRBV11-2 with TRBJ1-3, with D possibly TRBD1 on 6 matching bases. Germline V gene data show CDR1 as SGHAT and CDR2 as FQNNGV. The CDR3 is 14 residues long. V was shortened by 5 bases and J by 0 bases, with 8 bases between the two germline ends. CDR3 coding DNA: TGTGCCAGCAGCCAGGACAGCTCTGGAAACACCATATATTTT. Translated: CASSQDSSGNTIYF.

With respect to this clone: The same CDR3 also results from other DNA sequences found in this sample. The chain couples TRBV7-2 to TRBJ1-1; D gene uncertain. The V and J ends lost 3 bases and 1 base respectively, with 6 bases between them. The CDR3 has 13 residues. Germline V gene lookup returns CDR1 SGHTA and CDR2 FQGNSA. The CDR3 is CASSLGRNTEAFF. CDR3 in DNA: TGTGCCAGCAGCTTGGGGAGGAACACTGAAGCTTTCTTT.

This clone occurred once. V is TRBV24-1 and J is TRBJ2-2, with TRBD1 as a possible D gene (6 bases). Germline values: CDR1 KGHDR, CDR2 SFDVKD. The CDR3 loop spans 16 amino acids. The V end was cut by 4 bases, the J end by 2 bases, with 13 bases between. CDR3 residues: CATSEPGHLNTGELFF. CDR3 coding DNA: TGTGCCACCAGTGAGCCGGGACACCTAAACACCGGGGAGCTGTTTTTT.

This clone showed up just once. The chain joins TRBV20-1 to TRBJ1-1; D unresolved. Germline assignment: CDR1 DFQATT and CDR2 SNEGSKA (reference sequence). The CDR3 length is 13 residues. Trimming stripped 3 bases from V and 1 base from J, with 9 bases between. The CDR3 DNA is TGCAGTGCTAGTAGGGAGAGGAACACTGAAGCTTTCTTT. As protein: CSASRERNTEAFF.